One sample yielded the 27 T cell receptor beta chains listed below, sequenced in a study of blood T cell repertoires in COVID-19 (dated by TCRdb to the early 2020s). The library was made by the immunoSEQ multiplex PCR assay. What TCRdb holds here is the immuneACCESS table cut down to in-frame rearrangements. Part of the clones is not present; checked against another copy, under half of the missing clones reflect an unresolved V gene, and the others are unexplained. The sample table shows some 270,000 clones, and 80% to 90% are seen once. The ten largest make up about 4% of the sample. Sequencing was carried out using PBMCs or T cells enriched from blood (not recorded which). Every receptor here comes from a young woman with acute COVID-19.

The rearrangement joins TRBV12-2 to TRBJ1-1; TRBD1, the D gene given by the table, was not confirmed from the DNA. TRBV12-2 constitutes a pseudogene. This CDR3 is 16 amino acids long. In DNA, the CDR3 is TGTGCAAGTCGCTTAGCGGCGGGACAGATGAACACTGAAGCTTTCTTT. This encodes CASRLAAGQMNTEAFF.

The table lists this clone with a count of one. The chain combines TRBV25-1 with TRBJ1-1; tentative D call: TRBD1 (6 bases). Germline V CDR1 and CDR2: MGHDK, SYGVNS. The CDR3 is 11 residues long. V lost 7 bases, J lost 7 bases, and 10 bases lay in between. The DNA for the CDR3 is TGTGCCAGCACACAACAGGGTGAAGCTTTCTTT. Translation gives CASTQQGEAFF.

The genes are TRBV18 and TRBJ2-3; 10 nucleotides match TRBD1. The trim removed 3 bases at V and 7 bases at J, leaving 4 bases unmatched. This CDR3 region has 14 residues. CDR1 is KGHSH and CDR2 is LQKENI in the germline V gene. As DNA, the CDR3 is TGTGCCAGCTCACCTGGGACAGGGGAATATACGCAGTATTTT. It is translated as CASSPGTGEYTQYF. The full variable domain, completed using reference TRBV18 and TRBJ2-3, is NAGVMQNPRHLVRRRGQEARLRCSPMKGHSHVYWYRQLPEEGLKFMVYLQKENIIDESGMPKERFSAEFPKEGPSILRIQQVVRGDSAAYFCASSPGTGEYTQYFGPGTRLTVL.

The count of this clone is one. The gene calls are TRBV6-2 or TRBV6-3 and TRBJ2-7; D may be TRBD2 (5 bases). Looked up from germline, CDR1 is MNHEY and CDR2 is SVGEGT. The ends were cut back, 4 bases at V and 9 bases at J, with 10 bases in the middle. The CDR3 is 11 residues long. This CDR3 reads CASSFGRGQYF. The CDR3 DNA follows: TGTGCCAGCAGTTTCGGTCGGGGGCAGTACTTC.

This rearrangement joins TRBV28 to TRBJ1-1, with 8 bases aligning to TRBD1. The CDR3 contains 14 residues. The germline gives CDR1 MDHEN, CDR2 SYDVKM. Trimming took 6 bases from V and 6 from J; bases not matched to a gene: 9. The CDR3 spells CASSPQDRVSEAFF. The CDR3 DNA reads as TGTGCCAGCAGCCCACAGGACAGGGTCTCTGAAGCTTTCTTT.

CDR3 protein: CASSLMRENTEAFF. The CDR3 DNA sequence: TGTGCCAGTAGTCTTATGAGGGAGAACACTGAAGCTTTCTTT. The chain uses TRBV19 and TRBJ1-1; no clear D gene. Germline V gene data show CDR1 as LNHDA and CDR2 as SQIVND (reference sequence). V was shortened by 5 bases and J by 1 base, with 11 bases between the two germline ends. This CDR3 has 14 amino acids.

The chain has TRBV3-1 (or the pseudogene TRBV3-2) and TRBJ2-1, with 13 bases lining up with TRBD2. The germline CDR1 and CDR2 sequences are LGHDT and YNNKEL (reference sequence). The CDR3 consists of 16 residues. With 5 bases clipped from V and 6 bases from J, the junction kept 7 bases outside the gene matches. CDR3 sequence reads: CASSKRGLAGVNEQFF. In nucleotides, the CDR3 is TGTGCCAGCAGCAAACGCGGACTAGCGGGAGTCAATGAGCAGTTCTTC.

This clone was observed once. This sequence joins TRBV5-4 and TRBJ2-1; 9 nucleotides line up with TRBD1. This CDR3 comprises 15 residues. The junction had 4 bases not matched to a gene; V was cut back by 4 bases and J by 2 bases. Germline V CDR1 and CDR2: SGHNT, YYREEE (reference sequence). The DNA for the CDR3 is TGTGCCAGCAGCATGGACAGGGGAACCTACAATGAGCAGTTCTTC. Translated: CASSMDRGTYNEQFF.

The CDR3 reads CASSLAPGLAGNTGELFF. CDR3 DNA sequence: TGTGCCAGCAGCTTAGCCCCGGGACTAGCGGGGAACACCGGGGAGCTGTTTTTT. The genes are TRBV7-8 and TRBJ2-2; 12 nucleotides match TRBD2. The V segment lost 0 bases and the J segment 1 base; nucleotides outside the gene matches: 3. CDR1 and CDR2 from the germline V gene are SGHVS and FQNEAQ. The CDR3 is 18 residues long.

The rearrangement uses TRBV7-2 and TRBJ2-7; D gene unclear. The CDR3 extends over 13 amino acids. Per the germline V gene, CDR1 is SGHTA and CDR2 is FQGNSA. The V end lost 1 base, the J end lost 3 bases, and 7 bases lay between the germline ends. Here the CDR3 reads CASSLGVNYEQYF. The CDR3 coding sequence is TGTGCCAGCAGCTTAGGCGTGAACTACGAGCAGTACTTC. Supplemented by reference TRBV7-2 and TRBJ2-7, the full variable domain reads GAGVSQSPSNKVTEKGKDVELRCDPISGHTALYWYRQSLGQGLEFLIYFQGNSAPDKSGLPSDRFSAERTGGSVSTLTIQRTQQEDSAVYLCASSLGVNYEQYFGPGTRLTVT.

The V gene is TRBV3-1 (or the pseudogene TRBV3-2), the J gene TRBJ2-6; 12 nucleotides match TRBD2. The CDR3 is made up of 19 amino acids. Germline trimming cut 4 bases from V and 0 bases from J; bases unmatched to any gene: 7. CDR1 is LGHDT, CDR2 YNNKEL, per germline (reference sequence). For the CDR3, the DNA is TGTGCCAGCAGCCCACTAGCGGGAGGCCCAAGCTCTGGGGCCAACGTCCTGACTTTC. Residues: CASSPLAGGPSSGANVLTF.

CDR3 sequence reads: CASSLGTATYEQYF. CDR3 nucleotides: TGTGCCAGCAGTTTGGGGACAGCAACCTACGAGCAGTACTTC. The chain recombines TRBV27 with TRBJ2-7, with 7 bases fitting TRBD1. Germline V gene lookup returns CDR1 MNHEY and CDR2 SMNVEV (reference sequence). The CDR3 is made up of 14 amino acids. V was pared by 3 bases and J by 2 bases, with 4 bases of the junction left unmatched.

CDR3 in amino acids: CASGGAGRETQYF. The CDR3, as DNA: TGTGCCAGTGGGGGAGCGGGAAGAGAGACCCAGTACTTC. The chain uses TRBV9 and TRBJ2-5; 7 bases are shared with TRBD2. The V and J ends lost 8 bases and 4 bases, in that order; junction bases with no gene match: 8. The germline gives CDR1 SGDLS, CDR2 YYNGEE. The CDR3 loop spans 13 amino acids.

A note on this clone: The DNA is omitted, as the CDR3 cannot be located on it reliably, and the CDR3 follows TCRdb's listing. The chain joins TRBV27 to TRBJ2-7; whether TRBD1, the table's D call, matches the DNA was not checked. Ends included, the CDR3 has 17 residues. The germline gives CDR1 MNHEY, CDR2 SMNVEV (reference sequence). CDR3 sequence: CASSPPTDSTSVYEQYF.

The CDR3 DNA sequence: TGTGCCAGCAGTTCTCCAGTATCACCCCTCCACTTT. It is translated as CASSSPVSPLHF. This chain uses TRBV27 with TRBJ1-6; no clear D. The V end lost 4 bases, the J end lost 10 bases, and 8 bases lay between the germline ends. Germline V gene lookup returns CDR1 MNHEY and CDR2 SMNVEV (reference sequence). The CDR3 spans 12 residues.

J is TRBJ1-5 and V is TRBV10-1; D gene uncertain. CDR1 and CDR2 from the germline V gene are WNHNN and SYGVQD (reference sequence). The CDR3 sequence is 15 residues long. Trimming cost V 9 bases and J 4 bases, with 19 bases left between them. The CDR3: CARKKTSNGNQPQHF. The CDR3 DNA follows: TGCGCCAGGAAGAAGACTAGCAACGGGAATCAGCCCCAGCATTTT.

The chain links TRBV11-2 to TRBJ2-7; a weak D match, TRBD2 (7 bases). The CDR3 runs 15 residues. Per germline, CDR1 SGHAT and CDR2 FQNNGV. V dropped 4 bases and J dropped 6 bases, with 19 bases sitting between them. CDR3 sequence: CASSSLRGSRGEQYF. The CDR3 nucleotides read TGTGCCAGCAGCTCCCTGCGGGGGTCCAGGGGCGAGCAGTACTTC.

V usage is TRBV9 and J usage is TRBJ2-1; 11 bases are shared with TRBD2. Germline V gives CDR1 SGDLS, CDR2 YYNGEE. Trimming cost V 0 bases and J 8 bases; bases outside gene matches: 4. The CDR3 consists of 15 residues. The CDR3 here is CASSVVSGRAYEQFF. The DNA of the CDR3 is TGTGCCAGCAGCGTAGTTAGCGGGAGGGCCTATGAGCAGTTCTTC. The entire variable domain, with the rest obtained from reference TRBV9 and TRBJ2-1, is as follows: DSGVTQTPKHLITATGQRVTLRCSPRSGDLSVYWYQQSLDQGLQFLIQYYNGEERAKGNILERFSAQQFPDLHSELNLSSLELGDSALYFCASSVVSGRAYEQFFGPGTRLTVL.

The genes are TRBV14 and TRBJ2-1; TRBD2 might be the D (6 bases). The ends were cut back, 1 base at V and 4 bases at J, with 11 bases in the middle. Germline V gene sequence: CDR1 SGHDN, CDR2 FVKESK. This CDR3 has 15 amino acids. The CDR3 nucleotides read TGTGCCAGCAGCCAAGCCAGACTAGTTTACAATGAGCAGTTCTTC. This encodes CASSQARLVYNEQFF.

V usage is TRBV7-3 and J usage is TRBJ1-1, with D hard to call. Germline V gene sequence: CDR1 SGHTA, CDR2 FQGTGA. The ends were cut back, 6 bases at V and 10 bases at J, with 18 bases in the middle. The CDR3 contains 13 residues. The CDR3 loop is CASSQDGGNIAFF. CDR3 sequence (DNA): TGTGCCAGCAGTCAAGACGGAGGGAATATAGCTTTCTTT.

This clone was seen a single time. The chain uses TRBV25-1 and TRBJ1-1, with TRBD1 identical over 9 bases. Germline V CDR1 and CDR2: MGHDK, SYGVNS. V shed 4 bases and J 5 bases; nucleotides not matched to a gene: 8. This CDR3 spans 15 amino acids. This chain's CDR3 is CASSAPRQGGTEAFF. In nucleotides, the CDR3 is TGTGCCAGCAGTGCCCCTAGACAGGGGGGGACTGAAGCTTTCTTT.

This chain joins TRBV19 and TRBJ2-7; D might be TRBD1 (5 bases). V shed 7 bases and J shed 2 bases, with 15 bases lying between them. Germline V lookup: CDR1 LNHDA, CDR2 SQIVND (reference sequence). There are 14 residues in the CDR3. The DNA for the CDR3 is TGTGCCAGTACCGGCCCAGGGCCTCCCTACGAGCAGTACTTC. This translates into CASTGPGPPYEQYF.

The gene calls are TRBV28 and TRBJ1-2; the match to TRBD1 covers 9 bases. The V segment lost 6 bases and the J segment 8 bases; nucleotides outside the gene matches: 7. Per germline, CDR1 MDHEN and CDR2 SYDVKM. The CDR3 runs 13 residues. The CDR3 here is CASRLQGAQGYTF. The CDR3 nucleotides read TGTGCCAGCAGACTACAGGGGGCGCAAGGCTACACCTTC.

Only one count was recorded for this clone. V usage is TRBV5-1 and J usage is TRBJ2-2, with 13 bases fitting TRBD2. The V segment lost 4 bases and the J segment 5 bases; nucleotides outside the gene matches: 2. Germline assignment: CDR1 SGHRS and CDR2 YFSETQ. The CDR3 spans 15 residues. This CDR3 reads CASSPGLAGTGELFF. Here the CDR3 DNA reads TGCGCCAGCAGCCCGGGACTAGCGGGAACCGGGGAGCTGTTTTTT.

V usage is TRBV5-1 and J usage is TRBJ2-7; 8 bases are shared with TRBD2. The CDR3 is made up of 14 amino acids. CDR1 SGHRS and CDR2 YFSETQ come from the germline V gene. Trimming at V came to 6 bases and at J to 3 bases, leaving 8 bases not matched to a gene. CDR3 region: CASKFSGTNYEQYF. In DNA form, the CDR3 reads TGCGCCAGCAAATTTAGCGGGACTAACTACGAGCAGTACTTC.

This clone was seen more than once but under ten times. The V and J genes are TRBV6-5 and TRBJ2-5; 7 bases line up with TRBD1. The CDR3 has 14 amino acids. CDR1 MNHEY and CDR2 SVGAGI come from the germline V gene. Unmatched junction bases numbered 2, after V lost 2 bases and J lost 2 bases. The CDR3 region is CASSYVDRQETQYF. CDR3 DNA: TGTGCCAGCAGTTACGTGGACAGGCAAGAGACCCAGTACTTC.

This rearrangement joins TRBV11-2 to TRBJ2-7; a possible D gene is TRBD2 (5 bases). The V gene lost 5 bases and the J gene lost 0 bases, with 11 bases spanning the gap. Germline-derived CDR1 and CDR2 are SGHAT and FQNNGV. The CDR3 has 14 residues. CDR3 DNA sequence: TGTGCCAGCAGCCATCCGGGATCCTCCTACGAGCAGTACTTC. This gives the protein CASSHPGSSYEQYF. Filled out from reference TRBV11-2 and TRBJ2-7, the complete variable domain reads EAGVAQSPRYKIIEKRQSVAFWCNPISGHATLYWYQQILGQGPKLLIQFQNNGVVDDSQLPKDRFSAERLKGVDSTLKIQPAKLEDSAVYLCASSHPGSSYEQYFGPGTRLTVT.